The 16 T cell receptor beta chains reported below all come from one sample, sequenced in a study of CD8+CD57+ T cells in acquired aplastic anemia. For CDR3 and TCR beta VDJ profiling, genomic DNA was the template used. TCRdb called the reads again in MiXCR, with one record for every CDR3 protein. The table records a few hundred thousand distinct CDR3 sequences, about 37% of them present only once. The sample was sorted CD4+, CD8+, or CD8+CD57+ T cells (not recorded which) from PBMCs. The receptors come from a human donor in good health, serving as a control.

This clonotype turned up a few times. This chain uses TRBV10-3 with TRBJ1-4; D ambiguous. V lost 10 bases, J lost 8 bases, and 11 bases lay in between. The germline gives CDR1 ENHRY, CDR2 SYGVKD. CDR3 size: 11 residues. The CDR3 region is CASSQSEKLFF. CDR3 DNA sequence: TGTGCCAGCAGCCAATCGGAAAAACTGTTTTTT.

The CDR3 bases are TGTGCCAGCAGTCTCCCGGGGGGTGGCTACACCTTC. It codes for CASSLPGGGYTF. The rearrangement uses TRBV6-1 and TRBJ1-2, with D possibly being TRBD1 (5 bases). This CDR3 spans 12 amino acids. Per germline, CDR1 MNHNS and CDR2 SASEGT. V dropped 5 bases and J dropped 7 bases, with 11 bases sitting between them.

This clonotype was detected a few times. The J gene is TRBJ2-1, the V gene TRBV20-1, with 8 nucleotides matching TRBD2. The CDR3 is made up of 15 amino acids. Germline trimming cut 3 bases from V and 1 base from J; bases unmatched to any gene: 5. Germline V gene sequence: CDR1 DFQATT, CDR2 SNEGSKA (reference sequence). CDR3: CSASTTSGSYNEQFF. The CDR3 DNA reads as TGCAGTGCTAGCACAACTAGCGGATCCTACAATGAGCAGTTCTTC.

This clonotype was found many times. The rearrangement links TRBV19 to TRBJ1-2; 10 positions match TRBD1. Germline CDR1 reads LNHDA; CDR2 reads SQIVND (reference sequence). After removal of 7 bases from V and 4 bases from J, the junction contained 3 bases not matched to a gene. This CDR3 comprises 13 residues. CDR3 in amino acids: CASIRTGGYGYTF. As DNA, the CDR3 is TGTGCCAGTATCCGGACAGGGGGCTATGGCTACACCTTC. Based on the CDR3 plus reference TRBV19 and TRBJ1-2, the full variable domain is DGGITQSPKYLFRKEGQNVTLSCEQNLNHDAMYWYRQDPGQGLRLIYYSQIVNDFQKGDIAEGYSVSREKKESFPLTVTSAQKNPTAFYLCASIRTGGYGYTFGSGTRLTVV.

The chain has TRBV2 and TRBJ2-7; D may match TRBD1 or TRBD2 (5 bases each). The V end was cut by 6 bases, the J end by 5 bases, with 20 bases between. Per germline, CDR1 SNHLY and CDR2 FYNNEI. This CDR3 comprises 15 residues. The CDR3 DNA reads as TGTGCCAGCAGAACACGGGGCAGTATTGGGGACGAGCAGTACTTC. Translation: CASRTRGSIGDEQYF.

This chain connects TRBV29-1 to TRBJ1-2; 11 nucleotides match TRBD1. The germline V gene encodes CDR1 SQVTM and CDR2 ANQGSEA. V lost 4 bases and J lost 0; bases outside the gene matches: 4. The CDR3 is 15 residues long. CDR3 loop: CSVVGTGGANYGYTF. The CDR3 DNA follows: TGCAGCGTTGTGGGGACAGGGGGAGCTAACTATGGCTACACCTTC.

This clonotype was recorded at least ten times. This chain connects TRBV2 to TRBJ1-3; tentative D call: TRBD1 (5 bases). V was pared by 6 bases and J by 7 bases, with 22 bases between. This CDR3 contains 16 residues. Germline V CDR1 and CDR2: SNHLY, FYNNEI. The CDR3 is CASSVSRGGWRNTIYF. As DNA, the CDR3 is TGTGCCAGCAGCGTATCTCGGGGGGGTTGGAGGAACACCATATATTTT.

This chain connects TRBV15 to TRBJ2-4; 8 bases map to TRBD2. Germline CDR1 LNHNV, CDR2 YYDKDF (reference sequence). CDR3 length: 19 residues. V was pared by 0 bases and J by 0 bases, with 10 bases of the junction left unmatched. The CDR3 is CATSRDSGGSVIAKNIQYF. In nucleotides, the CDR3 is TGTGCCACCAGCAGAGATTCGGGAGGGAGCGTAATAGCCAAAAACATTCAGTACTTC.

Of note for this clonotype: A much larger clone differs from this one at a single base, so this may be a read error. This chain connects TRBV7-8 to TRBJ2-7; either TRBD1 or TRBD2 may supply D (6 bases each). The germline V gene encodes CDR1 SGHVS and CDR2 FQNEAQ. V lost 5 bases and J 5 bases, leaving 22 bases between the germline ends. This CDR3 region has 16 residues. This CDR3 is CASSDPCRGRLNEQYF. CDR3 in DNA: TGTGCCAGCAGCGACCCATGTCGGGGGCGTTTGAACGAGCAGTACTTC.

This clonotype has ten or more counts. V usage is TRBV24-1 and J usage is TRBJ2-7, with 7 bases that match TRBD1. CDR1 and CDR2 from the germline V gene are KGHDR and SFDVKD. The CDR3 runs 16 residues. V lost 11 bases, J lost 1 base, and 16 bases stayed unmatched. The CDR3 coding sequence is TGTGCCAGCCGCCGTGCAGCCGGGACAGCTTCCTACGAGCAGTACTTC. This encodes CASRRAAGTASYEQYF.

DNA of the CDR3: TGTGCCAGCAGTGAATATAAGGTTGGATCCTACGAGCAGTACTTC. It yields the protein CASSEYKVGSYEQYF. This chain uses TRBV25-1 with TRBJ2-7; D uncertain. Germline loops: CDR1 MGHDK, CDR2 SYGVNS. This CDR3 has 15 amino acids. V gave up 0 bases and J gave up 1 base, with 10 bases separating them.

This clonotype was recorded many times. The genes are TRBV9 and TRBJ1-1; D uncertain. Trimming cost V 1 base and J 2 bases, with 15 bases left between them. Germline assignment: CDR1 SGDLS and CDR2 YYNGEE. The CDR3 spans 16 residues. The CDR3: CASSVLLGGFNTEAFF. The CDR3 DNA reads as TGTGCCAGCAGCGTACTTTTAGGAGGGTTTAACACTGAAGCTTTCTTT.

This chain links TRBV29-1 with TRBJ1-2; 7 bases are a match to TRBD1. Germline V gives CDR1 SQVTM, CDR2 ANQGSEA. CDR3 length: 13 residues. Germline trimming cut 6 bases from V and 3 bases from J; bases unmatched to any gene: 7. CDR3 sequence (DNA): TGCAGCGTCGACAGGGTGGGGGACTATGGCTACACCTTC. Its protein product is CSVDRVGDYGYTF.

J is TRBJ2-1 and V is TRBV19, with TRBD2 as a possible D gene (6 bases). The germline V and J ends were trimmed by 6 bases and 0 bases, with 15 bases remaining between them. From germline, CDR1 is LNHDA and CDR2 SQIVND (reference sequence). This CDR3 region has 16 residues. The CDR3 protein is CASSPPGGLSYNEQFF. The DNA of the CDR3 is TGTGCCAGTAGCCCACCCGGGGGTCTCTCCTACAATGAGCAGTTCTTC.

This clonotype was detected a few times. The V and J genes are TRBV12-3 or TRBV12-4 and TRBJ1-2; TRBD1 is a possible D gene (6 bases). The CDR3 extends over 13 amino acids. The germline V and J ends were trimmed by 6 bases and 8 bases, with 16 bases remaining between them. The CDR3 DNA follows: TGTGCCAGCAGCAAGGGGGGGGAGTGGGGCTACACCTTC. Its protein product is CASSKGGEWGYTF.

The V gene is TRBV19, the J gene TRBJ1-5; 11 bases map to TRBD1. The J call may not be correct, given that the DNA end is closer to TRBJ2-5. The CDR3 covers 15 residues. Germline CDR1 and CDR2: LNHDA and SQIVND (reference sequence). CDR3 DNA: TGTGCCAGCGTGGACAGGGGGCATAGCAATCAGCCCCAGTACTTC. Translating it yields CASVDRGHSNQPQYF.